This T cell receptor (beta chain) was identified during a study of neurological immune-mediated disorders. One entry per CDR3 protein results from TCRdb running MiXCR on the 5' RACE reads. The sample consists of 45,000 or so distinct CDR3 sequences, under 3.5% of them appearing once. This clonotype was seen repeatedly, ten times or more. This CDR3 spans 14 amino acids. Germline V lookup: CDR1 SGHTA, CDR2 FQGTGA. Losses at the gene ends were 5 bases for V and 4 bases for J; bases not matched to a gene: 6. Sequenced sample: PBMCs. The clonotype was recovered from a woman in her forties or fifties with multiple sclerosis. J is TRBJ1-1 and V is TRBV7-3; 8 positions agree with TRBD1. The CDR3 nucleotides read TGTGCCAGCAGCCCCCAGGGGGCTAGCACTGAAGCTTTCTTT. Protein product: CASSPQGASTEAFF.